The 11 T cell receptor beta chains below were found in one sample sequenced in a study of T-cell memory formation after mild COVID-19. TCRdb itself ran the 5' RACE reads through MiXCR, one entry per CDR3 protein. The table lists hundreds of thousands of distinct CDR3 sequences, about a fifth of them singletons. Sequencing was performed on PBMCs or a T cell subset sorted from them (not recorded which). These receptors were taken from an adult woman who had mild COVID-19 (a few samples of this study predate the infection). Cell type and time point are not known.

This clonotype was observed a few times. This rearrangement joins TRBV30 to TRBJ1-1, with D tentatively TRBD1 (5 bases). This CDR3 is built from 12 residues. V lost 1 base to trimming and J lost 4 bases, with 7 bases between them. Germline assignment: CDR1 GTSNPN and CDR2 SVGIG (reference sequence). This CDR3 reads CAWSGGLTEAFF. For the CDR3, the DNA is TGTGCCTGGAGTGGGGGCCTCACTGAAGCTTTCTTT.

This clonotype appeared a few times. The rearrangement links TRBV9 to TRBJ1-1; D may be TRBD1 (5 bases). This CDR3 contains 15 residues. Germline V CDR1 and CDR2: SGDLS, YYNGEE. The V end lost 0 bases, the J end lost 0 bases, and 9 bases lay between the germline ends. DNA of the CDR3: TGTGCCAGCAGCGTAGACGACAGATTGAACACTGAAGCTTTCTTT. The encoded protein is CASSVDDRLNTEAFF.

Only a few counts were recorded for this clonotype. The chain is built from TRBV20-1 and TRBJ2-7, with D perhaps TRBD2 (6 bases). CDR1 is DFQATT and CDR2 is SNEGSKA in the germline V gene (reference sequence). This CDR3 contains 15 residues. V lost 0 bases to trimming and J lost 3 bases, with 15 bases between them. CDR3 amino acids: CSARDPGGADYEQYF. The CDR3 region has the DNA TGCAGTGCTAGAGATCCCGGGGGTGCCGACTACGAGCAGTACTTC.

V is TRBV2 and J is TRBJ1-2; D remains ambiguous. The CDR3 length is 12 residues. The germline V and J ends were trimmed by 7 bases and 1 base, with 7 bases remaining between them. Germline loops: CDR1 SNHLY, CDR2 FYNNEI. CDR3 sequence: CASTGDNYGYTF. As DNA, the CDR3 is TGTGCCAGCACCGGGGATAACTATGGCTACACCTTC.

This clonotype was counted between two and nine times. V is TRBV6-6 and J is TRBJ2-7, with TRBD1 identical over 7 bases. From germline, CDR1 is MNHNY and CDR2 SVGAGI (reference sequence). The CDR3 contains 14 residues. J lost 1 base, V lost 5 bases, and 5 bases had no gene match. CDR3 residues: CASSMTGISYEQYF. In DNA form, the CDR3 reads TGTGCCAGCAGTATGACAGGGATATCCTACGAGCAGTACTTC.

This clonotype was seen only a few times. The rearrangement links TRBV12-3 or TRBV12-4 to TRBJ1-1, with a tentative D call TRBD1 (6 bases). V was trimmed by 6 bases and J by 3 bases, leaving 17 bases between them. The CDR3 is made up of 15 amino acids. The CDR3 loop is CASSPGWGAHTEAFF. The CDR3 DNA sequence: TGTGCCAGCAGCCCGGGGTGGGGGGCGCACACTGAAGCTTTCTTT.

The chain uses TRBV12-3 or TRBV12-4 and TRBJ2-2, with TRBD2 matching 7 bases. The CDR3 runs 15 residues. The V segment lost 5 bases and the J segment 2 bases; nucleotides outside the gene matches: 5. CDR3 loop: CASSAGTINTGELFF. The CDR3 coding sequence is TGTGCCAGCAGTGCCGGGACTATTAACACCGGGGAGCTGTTTTTT.

This chain joins TRBV6-1 and TRBJ2-7, with 11 positions matching TRBD2. Germline V gene lookup returns CDR1 MNHNS and CDR2 SASEGT. This CDR3 contains 18 residues. Trimming removed 0 bases from V and 5 bases from J; junction bases left unmatched: 12. In nucleotides, the CDR3 is TGTGCCAGCAGTGAAGCGGCCCTAGCGGGAGGAATTAGCGACGAGCAGTACTTC. Its protein is CASSEAALAGGISDEQYF.

The rearrangement links TRBV29-1 to TRBJ2-5; 9 bases are shared with TRBD2. V shed 1 base and J 5 bases; nucleotides not matched to a gene: 8. Looked up from germline, CDR1 is SQVTM and CDR2 is ANQGSEA. The CDR3 covers 15 residues. CDR3 DNA: TGCAGCGTTGAAGGGCCCCCCGCGGGGGGGGAGACCCAGTACTTC. This gives the protein CSVEGPPAGGETQYF.

The V and J genes are TRBV7-2 and TRBJ2-5; 8 bases map to TRBD1. Per the germline V gene, CDR1 is SGHTA and CDR2 is FQGNSA. There are 15 residues in the CDR3. V shed 3 bases and J 7 bases; nucleotides not matched to a gene: 10. The CDR3 reads CASSLGQARFATQYF. The CDR3 DNA sequence: TGTGCCAGCAGCTTGGGACAGGCACGGTTTGCGACCCAGTACTTC.

The rearrangement joins TRBV24-1 to TRBJ1-4; TRBD1 is a possible D gene (6 bases). From germline, CDR1 is KGHDR and CDR2 SFDVKD. Trimming left V 4 bases short and J 4 bases short, with 15 bases between. This CDR3 is built from 16 residues. This CDR3 is CATSEPRGQLNEKLFF. In DNA, the CDR3 is TGTGCCACCAGTGAGCCCCGAGGACAGCTTAATGAAAAACTGTTTTTT.